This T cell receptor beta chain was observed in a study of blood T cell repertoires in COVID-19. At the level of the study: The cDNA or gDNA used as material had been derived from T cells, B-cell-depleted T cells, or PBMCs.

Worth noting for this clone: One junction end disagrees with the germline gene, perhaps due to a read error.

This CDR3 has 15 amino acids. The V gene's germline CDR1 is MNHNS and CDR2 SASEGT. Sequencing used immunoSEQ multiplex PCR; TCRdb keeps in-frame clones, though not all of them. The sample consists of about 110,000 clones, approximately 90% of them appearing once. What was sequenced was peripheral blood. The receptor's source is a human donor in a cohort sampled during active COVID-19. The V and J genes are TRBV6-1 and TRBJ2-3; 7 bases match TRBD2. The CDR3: CASSEVGGTTDTQYF. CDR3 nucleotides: TGTGCCAGCAGCGAAGTCGGGGGGACCACAGATACGCAGTATTTT.